Each of the 5 T cell receptor beta chains below was sequenced from the same sample in a study of blood T cell repertoires in COVID-19 (dated by TCRdb to the early 2020s). The library was generated by the immunoSEQ multiplex PCR assay. TCRdb holds this immuneACCESS table with in-frame rearrangements only. Some clones are missing; in checked studies, unresolved V genes explain under half, and the rest has no known cause. This sample holds approximately 31,000 clones; over 85% were observed only once. Of the sample, approximately 0.94% falls within the top ten clones. Sequenced sample: peripheral blood. These receptors were collected from a male donor with active COVID-19.

This clone appeared a single time. The V gene is TRBV9, the J gene TRBJ1-3; 7 nucleotides align to TRBD1. The CDR3 length is 15 residues. Germline V gene lookup returns CDR1 SGDLS and CDR2 YYNGEE. V dropped 3 bases and J dropped 2; count of bases not matched to a gene: 5. CDR3 bases: TGTGCCAGCAGCGCATACAGGGGTCCTGGAAACACCATATATTTT. It is translated as CASSAYRGPGNTIYF.

This sequence joins TRBV2 and TRBJ1-2; 7 positions match TRBD1. The V and J ends lost 6 bases and 4 bases, in that order; junction bases with no gene match: 14. The CDR3 length is 16 residues. CDR1 and CDR2 from the germline V gene are SNHLY and FYNNEI. CDR3 sequence: CASRFTGAVFSYGYTF. The CDR3 coding sequence is TGTGCCAGCAGATTCACAGGGGCGGTGTTTAGCTATGGCTACACCTTC.

The rearrangement uses TRBV16 and TRBJ1-2, with D unresolved. The length of the CDR3 is 14 residues. Germline lookup yields CDR1 KGHSY and CDR2 FQNENV. Trimming took off 0 bases at V and 2 bases at J, with 7 bases between the two ends. CDR3 nucleotides: TGTGCCAGCAGCCAATCGTCCATGAACTATGGCTACACCTTC. Its translation: CASSQSSMNYGYTF.

The chain employs TRBV6-2 or TRBV6-3 and TRBJ1-4, with D possibly matching TRBD1 (5 bases). The CDR3 runs to 16 residues. In germline, CDR1 is MNHEY, CDR2 SVGEGT. With 0 bases removed from V and 6 bases from J, the gap between germline ends came to 14 bases. The CDR3 sequence is CASSYSGWGDDEKLFF. CDR3 nucleotides: TGTGCCAGCAGTTACTCTGGCTGGGGCGACGATGAAAAACTGTTTTTT.

This clone has a single count. V gene TRBV2 combines with J gene TRBJ1-3; D possibly corresponds to TRBD1 (5 bases). The CDR3 runs 14 residues. Germline values: CDR1 SNHLY, CDR2 FYNNEI. V was shortened by 3 bases and J by 7 bases, with 13 bases between the two germline ends. The CDR3 loop reads CASSDRVGGNTIYF. The CDR3 nucleotides are TGTGCCAGCAGTGACAGGGTTGGTGGCAACACCATATATTTT.